This is a list of T cell receptor beta chains from one sample in a study of vaccination and CD4 T cells after COVID-19. What these receptors recognize is not known. TCRdb re-called the PCR reads with MiXCR, one entry per CDR3 protein. The profile shows 13,000 or so distinct CDR3 sequences, 45% of them singletons. The specimen comprised CD4+ T cells from blood, cultured in vitro, sampled after SARS-CoV-2 vaccination. These receptors were collected from a human donor who had recovered from COVID-19. Both conserved end residues are part of each CDR3. Fields, in order: clone size, D gene, V gene, J gene, CDR3 protein, CDR3 DNA. The D gene is left open where the match is weak. A row's size may be missing; if present it is once, few, many or a size class.

>.|.|TRBV20-1|TRBJ2-3
CSARVNEASDTDTQYF
TGCAGTGCTAGAGTCAATGAGGCGAGCGACACAGATACGCAGTATTTT
>.|TRBD2|TRBV7-8|TRBJ2-1
CASSLRTSGSWNEQFF
TGTGCCAGCAGCTTACGGACTAGCGGGAGTTGGAATGAGCAGTTCTTC
>.|.|TRBV14|TRBJ2-3
CASSQRRLGDTQYF
TGTGCCAGCAGCCAAAGGAGACTTGGAGATACGCAGTATTTT
>.|.|TRBV21-1|TRBJ2-5
CASSRGGFVRETQYF
TGTGCCAGCAGCAGGGGGGGGTTTGTAAGAGAGACCCAGTACTTC
>.|TRBD1|TRBV6-1|TRBJ1-1
CASTRQGSTEAFF
TGTGCCAGCACAAGACAGGGGTCCACTGAAGCTTTCTTT
>few|TRBD2|TRBV6-1|TRBJ2-1
CATRSGTSGTGWYNEQFF
TGTGCCACCCGCTCTGGGACTAGCGGGACGGGTTGGTACAATGAGCAGTTCTTC
>.|TRBD2|TRBV11-1|TRBJ2-3
CASSLAGWLAGEDTQYF
TGTGCCAGCAGCTTAGCAGGTTGGCTAGCGGGAGAAGATACGCAGTATTTT
>few|TRBD1|TRBV7-9|TRBJ1-1
CASSPRGRRTEAFF
TGTGCCAGCAGCCCCAGGGGGCGCCGTACTGAAGCTTTCTTT
>.|.|TRBV20-1|TRBJ2-1
CSAVDGYSFF
TGCAGTGCTGTGGACGGATATTCGTTCTTC
>.|TRBD2|TRBV20-1|TRBJ2-5
CSARDPSGRETQYF
TGCAGTGCTAGAGATCCTAGCGGACGAGAGACCCAGTACTTC
>few|TRBD1|TRBV27|TRBJ1-1
CASAGQGGTEAFF
TGTGCCAGTGCGGGACAGGGAGGCACTGAAGCTTTCTTT
>few|TRBD1|TRBV10-3|TRBJ1-2
CATAGQGAIGYTF
TGTGCCACCGCTGGACAGGGGGCCATAGGCTACACCTTC
>once|TRBD2|TRBV7-8|TRBJ2-7
CASSSAGGSSYEQYF
TGTGCCAGCAGCTCAGCGGGAGGAAGCTCCTACGAGCAGTACTTC
>medium-sized|TRBD2|TRBV6-2/TRBV6-3|TRBJ2-3
CASSLTSGSTDTQYF
TGTGCCAGCAGTTTGACTAGCGGGAGCACAGATACGCAGTATTTT
>.|.|TRBV4-1|TRBJ2-5
CASSLFWTEQETQYF
TGCGCCAGCAGCCTCTTCTGGACAGAGCAAGAGACCCAGTACTTC
>few|TRBD2|TRBV6-1|TRBJ2-5
CASRISGTSGNGETQYF
TGTGCCAGCAGAATATCCGGGACTAGCGGGAATGGAGAGACCCAGTACTTC
>few|TRBD2|TRBV20-1|TRBJ2-7
CSARGLAGVEQYF
TGCAGTGCCCGAGGACTAGCGGGAGTTGAGCAGTACTTC
>.|TRBD1|TRBV12-3/TRBV12-4|TRBJ1-6
CASGQGMGTFSNSPLHF
TGTGCCAGCGGACAGGGGATGGGGACCTTTTCTAATTCACCCCTCCACTTT
>.|.|TRBV5-1|TRBJ2-3
CASGGRRTDTQYF
TGCGCCAGCGGCGGGCGACGCACAGATACGCAGTATTTT
>few|TRBD1|TRBV19|TRBJ2-7
CASSKQGARGYEQYF
TGTGCCAGTAGTAAACAGGGGGCGCGGGGATACGAGCAGTACTTC
>few|.|TRBV28|TRBJ2-2
CASSLAALSNTGELFF
TGTGCCAGCAGTTTAGCGGCGTTATCTAACACCGGGGAGCTGTTTTTT
>.|TRBD1|TRBV24-1|TRBJ2-5
CATAETGPSETQYF
TGTGCCACCGCTGAGACAGGGCCGTCGGAGACCCAGTACTTC
>.|TRBD1|TRBV12-3/TRBV12-4|TRBJ2-4
CASSLRTGGNIQYF
TGTGCCAGCAGTTTACGGACAGGGGGAAACATTCAGTACTTC
>.|.|TRBV6-5|TRBJ1-1
CASSYAFRTRGNTEAFF
TGTGCCAGCAGTTACGCATTTCGGACAAGAGGGAACACTGAAGCTTTCTTT
>.|.|TRBV10-3|TRBJ1-2
CAISDLGQLNYGYTF
TGTGCCATCAGCGACCTCGGACAGCTGAACTATGGCTACACCTTC
>.|.|TRBV7-3|TRBJ2-6
CASSLTGRSSGANVLTF
TGTGCCAGCAGCTTAACTGGCAGGAGCTCTGGGGCCAACGTCCTGACTTTC
>.|.|TRBV5-4|TRBJ2-1
CASSLGAASSYNEQFF
TGTGCCAGCAGCTTGGGAGCCGCGAGCTCCTACAATGAGCAGTTCTTC
>.|TRBD2|TRBV5-4|TRBJ2-2
CASSSALAGGIAGELFF
TGTGCCAGCAGTTCGGCTCTAGCGGGAGGGATAGCCGGGGAGCTGTTTTTT
>few|.|TRBV30|TRBJ2-7
CALRRGHGLLYEQYF
TGTGCCTTACGGCGGGGACACGGTCTTTTGTACGAGCAGTACTTC
>.|.|TRBV9|TRBJ1-2
CASSPPGGYGYTF
TGTGCCAGCAGCCCCCCCGGGGGCTATGGCTACACCTTC
>.|TRBD2|TRBV11-3|TRBJ2-1
CASSLEGLAGAKQFF
TGTGCCAGCAGCTTAGAAGGACTAGCGGGAGCTAAGCAGTTCTTC
>.|TRBD2|TRBV2|TRBJ2-3
CASKSTSGSPDTQYF
TGTGCCAGCAAGTCTACTAGCGGGAGCCCAGATACGCAGTATTTT
>.|TRBD1|TRBV14|TRBJ1-1
CASSQDFRAGGAFF
TGTGCCAGCAGCCAAGACTTCCGGGCAGGGGGCGCTTTCTTT
>.|TRBD1|TRBV5-1|TRBJ2-2
CASSYGRRTGGPSAGVYTGELFF
TGCGCCAGCAGCTACGGTCGACGGACAGGGGGACCTTCTGCGGGAGTCTACACCGGGGAGCTGTTTTTT
>.|TRBD1|TRBV19|TRBJ2-7
CASTGTGDYEQYF
TGTGCCAGTACCGGGACAGGGGACTACGAGCAGTACTTC
>.|TRBD2|TRBV20-1|TRBJ2-5
CSAGMSGTDPVFETQYF
TGCAGTGCTGGGATGAGCGGGACCGACCCTGTTTTTGAGACCCAGTACTTC
>few|.|TRBV19|TRBJ1-5
CASSTWGGDQPQHF
TGTGCCAGTAGTACCTGGGGAGGGGATCAGCCCCAGCATTTT
>few|.|TRBV28|TRBJ1-2
CASSYQGYGYTF
TGTGCCAGCAGTTACCAGGGGTACGGCTACACCTTC
>.|TRBD2|TRBV7-2|TRBJ2-3
CASSLTSGTDTQYF
TGTGCCAGCAGCTTGACTAGCGGCACAGATACGCAGTATTTT
>.|.|TRBV29-1|TRBJ1-1
CSVDLSTVEAFF
TGCAGCGTTGATCTTTCGACGGTTGAAGCTTTCTTT
>.|.|TRBV9|TRBJ2-5
CASSVPPQETQYF
TGTGCCAGCAGCGTACCTCCTCAGGAGACCCAGTACTTC
>few|TRBD2|TRBV11-2|TRBJ2-5
CASSLTSGQETQYF
TGTGCCAGCAGCCTTACTAGCGGGCAAGAGACCCAGTACTTC
>.|.|TRBV6-4|TRBJ1-6
CASSDRSNSPLHF
TGTGCCAGCAGCGACAGGTCTAATTCACCCCTCCACTTT
>.|.|TRBV12-3/TRBV12-4|TRBJ1-3
CASSLSGNTIYF
TGTGCCAGCAGTTTATCTGGAAACACCATATATTTT
>.|.|TRBV14|TRBJ2-7
CASSQTGYSYEQYF
TGTGCCAGCAGCCAAACGGGGTACTCCTACGAGCAGTACTTC
>few|.|TRBV20-1|TRBJ1-1
CGVWGGTEAFF
TGCGGGGTATGGGGGGGCACTGAAGCTTTCTTT
>.|.|TRBV6-1|TRBJ2-2
CASSEAGAYTGELFF
TGTGCCAGCAGTGAGGCGGGGGCTTACACCGGGGAGCTGTTTTTT
>few|.|TRBV12-5|TRBJ1-2
CASGWQGRYTF
TGTGCTAGTGGTTGGCAGGGACGCTACACCTTC
>.|TRBD2|TRBV6-2/TRBV6-3|TRBJ2-1
CASGASGWYWNEQFF
TGTGCCAGCGGGGCTAGCGGATGGTATTGGAATGAGCAGTTCTTC
>.|.|TRBV6-1|TRBJ2-1
CASSHRQGGNNEQFF
TGTGCCAGCTCCCATCGGCAGGGGGGGAACAATGAGCAGTTCTTC
>once|.|TRBV19|TRBJ2-3
CASSPGSTDTQYF
TGTGCCAGTTCGCCGGGGAGCACAGATACGCAGTATTTT
>once|.|TRBV28|TRBJ1-5
CASSAGYQPQHF
TGTGCCAGCAGTGCTGGGTACCAGCCCCAGCATTTT
>.|TRBD1|TRBV7-3|TRBJ1-1
CASSLLPTGGNTEAFF
TGTGCCAGCAGCTTACTCCCGACAGGGGGGAACACTGAAGCTTTCTTT